This T cell receptor beta chain was identified during a study of graft-versus-host responses after intestinal transplantation. Whole-study context: Multivisceral, liver-intestinal, or isolated intestinal transplants were given to recipients.

Profiling relied on immunoSEQ multiplex PCR, and the TCRdb table lists in-frame clones only, not all of them. This table holds approximately 90,000 clones, around 84% found once. Germline loops: CDR1 MNHNS, CDR2 SASEGT. The V end was cut by 5 bases, the J end by 7 bases, with 21 bases between. The length of the CDR3 is 15 residues. As concerns this clone: What it binds is unknown.

Findings and limits, study-wide: With peak circulating GvH clone levels came an association with early post-transplant HvG declines. Among recipient marrow samples, GvH clones were found; some appeared first in ileum or blood. Where graft-donor T cell macrochimerism was present, patients had high graft-versus-host to host-versus-graft clonal ratios in allografts.

This rearrangement joins TRBV6-1 to TRBJ2-7; TRBD1 might be the D (6 bases). The sequenced sample was unstimulated CD4+ T cells sorted from spleen or lymph node cells, obtained before intestinal transplant. The receptor comes from a human donor who received an intestinal transplant. The CDR3 loop reads CASSQTGLMLQEQYF. Written as DNA, the CDR3 is TGTGCCAGCAGTCAAACAGGGTTAATGCTACAAGAGCAGTACTTC.